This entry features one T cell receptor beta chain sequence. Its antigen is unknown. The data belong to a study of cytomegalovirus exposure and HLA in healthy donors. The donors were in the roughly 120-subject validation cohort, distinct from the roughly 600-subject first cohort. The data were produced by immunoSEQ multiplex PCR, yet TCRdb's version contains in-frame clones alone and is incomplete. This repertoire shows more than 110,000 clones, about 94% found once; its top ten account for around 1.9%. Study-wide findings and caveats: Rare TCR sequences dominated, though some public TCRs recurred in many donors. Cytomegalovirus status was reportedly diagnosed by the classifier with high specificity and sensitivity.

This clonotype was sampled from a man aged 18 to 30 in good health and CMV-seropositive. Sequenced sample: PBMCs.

This CDR3 is CASSWQGNTGELFF. The CDR3 coding sequence is TGTGCCAGCTCATGGCAGGGGAACACCGGGGAGCTGTTTTTT. This chain links TRBV18 with TRBJ2-2; D is perhaps TRBD1 (5 bases). CDR1 is KGHSH, CDR2 LQKENI, per germline. The CDR3 spans 14 residues. V was trimmed by 5 bases and J by 1 base, leaving 8 bases between them.